The next 26 T cell receptor beta chains were all read from a single sample in a study of regulatory T cells in long-lasting Graves disease. Library construction for TCR beta used iRepertoire HTBI primers and Arm-PCR of CDR3 regions. TCRdb called the multiplex PCR reads again in MiXCR, with one record for every CDR3 protein. The sample has 520,000 or so distinct CDR3 sequences; around 12% are singletons. Time point meaning: newly diagnosed GD, antithyroid drugs for less than 3 months. The TCR library used RNA extracted from PBMCs. These data were also filed under a second study, of T cells in Graves' hyperthyroidism and ophthalmopathy.

Source: peripheral blood mononuclear cells (PBMCs), taken at new diagnosis, from a patient treated with antithyroid drugs. The receptors shown here come from a woman aged 25 to 39 with Graves disease.

The table lists this clonotype with many counts. V and J are TRBV11-2 and TRBJ2-7; 9 nucleotides agree with TRBD2. This CDR3 region has 15 residues. V trimming: 5 bases; J trimming: 4 bases; junction bases outside the gene matches: 9. The germline gives CDR1 SGHAT, CDR2 FQNNGV. The CDR3 here is CASSQDAGGYYEQYF. The CDR3 DNA is TGTGCCAGCAGCCAGGACGCGGGAGGGTATTACGAGCAGTACTTC.

This clonotype was counted at least ten times. The rearrangement links TRBV27 to TRBJ2-2; maybe TRBD2 (6 bases). CDR3 length equals 13 residues. Trimming left V 5 bases short and J 5 bases short, with 9 bases between. Germline V lookup: CDR1 MNHEY, CDR2 SMNVEV (reference sequence). For the CDR3, the DNA is TGTGCCAGCAGTATGACTAGTACCGGGGAGCTGTTTTTT. It yields the protein CASSMTSTGELFF.

V and J are TRBV7-6 and TRBJ2-7; 7 bases fit TRBD2. The V and J ends lost 2 bases and 2 bases, in that order; junction bases with no gene match: 6. Germline V gene lookup returns CDR1 SGHVS and CDR2 FNYEAQ. There are 15 residues in the CDR3. CDR3 sequence: CASSLYPGGPYEQYF. Here the CDR3 DNA reads TGTGCCAGCAGCTTATACCCGGGAGGTCCCTACGAGCAGTACTTC. Complete variable domain (other parts from reference TRBV7-6 and TRBJ2-7): GAGVSQSPRYKVTKRGQDVALRCDPISGHVSLYWYRQALGQGPEFLTYFNYEAQQDKSGLPNDRFSAERPEGSISTLTIQRTEQRDSAMYRCASSLYPGGPYEQYFGPGTRLTVT.

This clonotype was seen repeatedly, ten times or more. The chain has TRBV5-1 and TRBJ1-2; a weak D match, TRBD1 (6 bases). The germline gives CDR1 SGHRS, CDR2 YFSETQ. The CDR3 sequence is 14 residues long. The germline V and J ends were trimmed by 4 bases and 8 bases, with 18 bases remaining between them. CDR3 bases: TGCGCCAGCAGCCCCCGATGGGGTGGGGGCGGCTACACCTTC. As protein: CASSPRWGGGGYTF.

The chain joins TRBV7-9 to TRBJ2-6, with 9 bases identical to TRBD1. Per germline, CDR1 SEHNR and CDR2 FQNEAQ (reference sequence). J lost 0 bases, V lost 6 bases, and 9 bases had no gene match. The CDR3 spans 18 residues. CDR3 residues: CASSQQGASHSGANVLTF. As DNA, the CDR3 is TGTGCCAGCAGTCAACAGGGGGCGAGTCACTCTGGGGCCAACGTCCTGACTTTC.

This clonotype showed up many times. The V call is TRBV20-1, the J call TRBJ1-5, with 7 bases that match TRBD1. With 0 bases clipped from V and 0 bases from J, the junction kept 8 bases outside the gene matches. The CDR3 length is 17 residues. The germline V gene has CDR1 DFQATT and CDR2 SNEGSKA (reference sequence). The chain's CDR3 is CSARDRQGLDSNQPQHF. As DNA, the CDR3 is TGCAGTGCTAGAGATCGACAGGGATTAGATAGCAATCAGCCCCAGCATTTT.

The V call is TRBV4-3, the J call TRBJ1-6; maybe TRBD1 (5 bases). Germline assignment: CDR1 LGHNA and CDR2 YSLEER. The CDR3 extends over 16 amino acids. The V and J ends lost 3 bases and 5 bases respectively, with 14 bases between them. The CDR3 region has the DNA TGCGCCAGCAGCCAGTTCCGGGACCCGAATAATTCACCCCTCCACTTT. Protein product: CASSQFRDPNNSPLHF.

On this clonotype: This may come from a read error, since a much larger clone is one base off. V and J are TRBV7-8 and TRBJ2-7, with D perhaps matching TRBD1 or TRBD2 (5 bases each). From germline, CDR1 is SGHVS and CDR2 FQNEAQ. The CDR3 length is 14 residues. In DNA form, the CDR3 reads TGTGCCGGCAGCGAAGGGGACCGCTCCTACGAGCAGTACTTC. It is translated as CAGSEGDRSYEQYF.

With respect to this clonotype: This could be a read error, since a much larger clone is one nucleotide away. The gene calls are TRBV11-3 and TRBJ2-4; TRBD2 matches 8 bases. With V trimmed by 3 bases and J by 13 bases, 23 bases remained unmatched. CDR1 is SGHNT and CDR2 is YENEEA in the germline V gene. CDR3 length: 18 residues. CDR3 bases: TGTGCCAGCAGCTTCACGGGCATTTACGGCGGGAGGTTCCCTGAGCAGTACTTC. It yields the protein CASSFTGIYGGRFPEQYF.

Many counts were recorded for this clonotype. The chain is built from TRBV7-2 and TRBJ2-1; D is unresolved. There are 13 residues in the CDR3. The V gene's germline CDR1 is SGHTA and CDR2 FQGNSA. V was shortened by 1 base and J by 9 bases, with 10 bases between the two germline ends. CDR3 nucleotide sequence: TGTGCCAGCAGCTTAGGAGTGCGCGGTGAGCAGTTCTTC. Translation gives CASSLGVRGEQFF.

This clonotype has at least ten counts. V is TRBV18 and J is TRBJ1-1; D remains ambiguous. Germline V gene sequence: CDR1 KGHSH, CDR2 LQKENI. V was cut by 2 bases and J by 1 base, with 14 bases left in between. CDR3 size: 16 residues. The DNA for the CDR3 is TGTGCCAGCTCACCATCGGTAGGCGTTACGAACACTGAAGCTTTCTTT. Translation: CASSPSVGVTNTEAFF.

The V gene is TRBV6-1, the J gene TRBJ2-2; TRBD2 agrees at 8 bases. The junction had 14 bases not matched to a gene; V was cut back by 7 bases and J by 7 bases. The CDR3 has 16 residues. From germline, CDR1 is MNHNS and CDR2 SASEGT. CDR3 nucleotide sequence: TGTGCCAGCACCCTGAGCCGGGAGGGCCCTATCGGGGAGCTGTTTTTT. Amino acids: CASTLSREGPIGELFF.

The chain links TRBV5-5 to TRBJ2-7; 8 nucleotides agree with TRBD2. The CDR3 has 15 residues. Per germline, CDR1 SGHKS and CDR2 YYEKEE (reference sequence). J was trimmed by 0 bases and V by 2 bases; bases with no gene match: 4. For the CDR3, the DNA is TGTGCCAGCAGCTTCGACGGGAGGGGCTCCTACGAGCAGTACTTC. It translates to CASSFDGRGSYEQYF.

This clonotype showed up many times. V is TRBV6-1 and J is TRBJ2-7; D might be TRBD1 (6 bases). The V end was cut by 6 bases, the J end by 3 bases, with 15 bases between. Germline CDR1 MNHNS, CDR2 SASEGT. CDR3 length: 14 amino acids. The CDR3, as DNA: TGTGCCAGCAGAGAACAGGGTTTCGGCTACGAGCAGTACTTC. It yields the protein CASREQGFGYEQYF.

This clonotype has a count of ten or more. The chain has TRBV2 and TRBJ1-1; possible D gene TRBD1, 6 bases. The V end was cut by 5 bases, the J end by 6 bases, with 7 bases between. CDR1 SNHLY and CDR2 FYNNEI come from the germline V gene. The CDR3 has 11 residues. For the CDR3, the DNA is TGTGCCAGCAGTTGGGGGCCTGAAGCTTTCTTT. Translation: CASSWGPEAFF.

Ten or more counts support this clonotype. The rearrangement uses TRBV19 and TRBJ2-7, with 8 bases that match TRBD2. The CDR3 loop spans 14 amino acids. The germline CDR1 and CDR2 sequences are LNHDA and SQIVND (reference sequence). V shed 7 bases and J 2 bases; nucleotides not matched to a gene: 7. DNA of the CDR3: TGTGCCAGTAAATCGGGAGGGGGAACCTACGAGCAGTACTTC. Translation gives CASKSGGGTYEQYF.

In this sample, this clonotype turned up many times. The CDR3 nucleotides are TGTGCCAGCAGTTTACCAGGGAACGAGCAGTACTTC. Translation: CASSLPGNEQYF. The chain carries TRBV12-3 or TRBV12-4 and TRBJ2-7; tentative D call: TRBD1 (5 bases). With 2 bases removed from V and 5 bases from J, the gap between germline ends came to 7 bases. The length of the CDR3 is 12 residues.

This chain connects TRBV7-9 to TRBJ2-7; D possibly corresponds to TRBD2 (5 bases). CDR3 length equals 16 residues. Germline V gives CDR1 SEHNR, CDR2 FQNEAQ (reference sequence). V was clipped by 1 base and J by 7 bases, with 20 bases between them. The CDR3 DNA is TGTGCCAGCAGCTTAGTTATGGCCGGGATCTTACGGGAGCAGTACTTC. This encodes CASSLVMAGILREQYF.

This clonotype was seen ten or more times. The chain couples TRBV6-1 to TRBJ2-1, with a tentative D call TRBD2 (6 bases). The germline V and J ends were trimmed by 4 bases and 4 bases, with 11 bases remaining between them. From germline, CDR1 is MNHNS and CDR2 SASEGT. This CDR3 spans 14 amino acids. In DNA, the CDR3 is TGTGCCAGCAGTGTTGGGAGGAGGTACAATGAGCAGTTCTTC. Its protein product is CASSVGRRYNEQFF.

This clonotype appeared a few times. The chain employs TRBV11-3 and TRBJ1-2; the D is unclear. The CDR3 spans 13 residues. Per germline, CDR1 SGHNT and CDR2 YENEEA. The V end lost 5 bases, the J end lost 0 bases, and 7 bases lay between the germline ends. For the CDR3, the DNA is TGTGCCAGCAGCAAGGGTGCTAACTATGGCTACACCTTC. Encoded protein: CASSKGANYGYTF.

This chain joins TRBV29-1 and TRBJ1-1; D is unclear. Looked up from germline, CDR1 is SQVTM and CDR2 is ANQGSEA. V lost 4 bases, J lost 1 base, and 13 bases lay in between. The CDR3 runs 14 residues. As DNA, the CDR3 is TGCAGCGTTGCATTTCTCCTTGGGAACACTGAAGCTTTCTTT. It is translated as CSVAFLLGNTEAFF.

Ten or more counts support this clonotype. J is TRBJ1-1 and V is TRBV11-2, with D maybe TRBD1 (5 bases). V was trimmed by 3 bases and J by 1 base, leaving 12 bases between them. The CDR3 totals 15 residues. Germline V gives CDR1 SGHAT, CDR2 FQNNGV. The DNA of the CDR3 is TGTGCCAGCAGCTTTGGGGACGGACCGAACACTGAAGCTTTCTTT. Translation gives CASSFGDGPNTEAFF.

In this sample, this clonotype turned up many times. The chain joins TRBV20-1 to TRBJ1-1; the D is unclear. CDR3 size: 13 residues. Germline CDR1 reads DFQATT; CDR2 reads SNEGSKA (reference sequence). V lost 1 base, J lost 0 bases, and 6 bases lay in between. The CDR3 reads CSARGPLNTEAFF. CDR3 nucleotide sequence: TGCAGTGCTAGAGGTCCGTTGAACACTGAAGCTTTCTTT.

This clonotype was detected ten times or more. V usage is TRBV9 and J usage is TRBJ1-4; D is unresolved. The germline V gene has CDR1 SGDLS and CDR2 YYNGEE. The length of the CDR3 is 14 residues. Trimming left V 3 bases short and J 7 bases short, with 13 bases between. CDR3 DNA sequence: TGTGCCAGCAGCGAGGAAGGATATTTTGAAAAACTGTTTTTT. It specifies CASSEEGYFEKLFF. Filled out from reference TRBV9 and TRBJ1-4, the complete variable domain reads DSGVTQTPKHLITATGQRVTLRCSPRSGDLSVYWYQQSLDQGLQFLIQYYNGEERAKGNILERFSAQQFPDLHSELNLSSLELGDSALYFCASSEEGYFEKLFFGSGTQLSVL.

This clonotype came up a few times. This sequence joins TRBV20-1 and TRBJ2-2; 9 positions agree with TRBD2. The CDR3 totals 15 residues. Germline assignment: CDR1 DFQATT and CDR2 SNEGSKA (reference sequence). The trim removed 6 bases at V and 3 bases at J, leaving 8 bases unmatched. The CDR3 protein is CSASSGSQYTGELFF. The DNA of the CDR3 is TGCAGTGCAAGTAGCGGGAGTCAGTACACCGGGGAGCTGTTTTTT.

This clonotype appeared many times. The V call is TRBV27, the J call TRBJ2-1; TRBD1 might be the D (6 bases). The CDR3 is 15 amino acids. Germline CDR1 MNHEY, CDR2 SMNVEV (reference sequence). Between the trimmed V and J ends, which lost 8 bases and 11 bases, there was a span of 25 bases. DNA for the CDR3: TGTGCCAGCGGCTCCTACACCCTAAACAGGGTTAAGCAGTTCTTC. Encoded protein: CASGSYTLNRVKQFF.